This record looks at one T cell receptor beta chain sequence and its context. Its antigen is unidentified. V was shortened by 2 bases and J by 4 bases, with 16 bases between the two germline ends. Germline V gives CDR1 SGHRS, CDR2 YFSETQ. The CDR3 runs 15 residues. Sorted subsets were amplified in replicate PCRs using approximately 0.2 ug DNA, 32,000 or so T cell genomes. The repertoire was sequenced with immunoSEQ multiplex PCR; TCRdb's copy has only in-frame clones and lacks some. This table has around 330,000 clones, around two thirds appearing once. This entry is derived from a study of shared clonotypes between healthy human individuals. Study-level points and caveats: With a few donors compared, roughly 5% of naive CD4 clonotypes were shared. Owing to a small donor count, the genetic and exposure-history diversity represented was limited.

The receptor was isolated from a man aged 25 to 40 in good health. Sequenced input: memory CD4+ T cells sorted from blood. The subset here: CD45RA-negative fraction. The chain is built from TRBV5-1 and TRBJ2-7, with D maybe TRBD1 (5 bases). The CDR3 sequence is CASSFRGQGPYEQYF. The CDR3 bases are TGCGCCAGCAGCTTCCGTGGGCAGGGCCCGTACGAGCAGTACTTC.